Reported below is one T cell receptor (beta chain). Its antigen target is currently unknown. The record has no base qualities; no much larger clone is one base away. TCRbeta CDR3 regions were amplified from genomic DNA using the immunoSEQ Assay, a bias-controlled multiplex PCR. The study's processing was this. Within the assay, amplification of reference gene primers was used to estimate how many nucleated cells each sample contained. To quantify the absolute abundance of each unique TCRbeta CDR3 rearrangement, sequence reads were collapsed and filtered. For each sample, productive Simpson clonality was calculated as the square root of Simpson's diversity index across productive rearrangements. TCRdb mirrors the immuneACCESS table, restricted to in-frame sequences. Some clones are absent from its copies; in checked studies, under half trace to an unresolved V gene, and the reason for the others is unknown. V, J and clone size are taken as reported in that table, and D and trimming were inferred from the DNA itself. The sample records 350,000 or so clones, just over 85% of which are singletons. Approximately 4.4% of the sample is in the top ten clones.

This sample was included in a study of blood T cell repertoires in COVID-19 (TCRdb year 2020). Regarding the complete study: Samples covering the acute and convalescent phases of COVID-19 were provided by collaborators in the United States, Italy and Spain. HLA class I and class II types, where available, came from metadata supplied by the sample provider rather than from assay-based typing. The dataset comprised deeply sampled blood TCRbeta repertoires from subjects exposed to, actively infected with, or recovered from COVID-19. The prospective study material was composed of cDNA or gDNA derived from T cells, B-cell-depleted T cells, or PBMCs. The sample metadata nearly always contained a de-identified subject ID, COVID-19 status, age in years and sex. A freely available public database, intended as a resource for researchers studying the immune response to SARS-CoV-2, is where the repertoires were released. Samples came from the ongoing ImmuneRACE study (first 160 participants) plus 1,254 subjects from 6 global collaborators.

In the prospective study, participants were roughly 18 to 100 years old, resided in 20 to 30 geographic areas of the United States, and were enrolled through a virtual design. Cohort assignment in the prospective study relied on participant-reported clinical history from a screening survey and a study questionnaire. In the prospective study, whole blood, serum and a nasopharyngeal or oropharyngeal swab were collected from each participant by mobile phlebotomists. Additional blood draws and questionnaires over an approximately two-month period could optionally be provided by prospective study participants. Blood samples from the prospective study were shipped frozen or at room temperature prior to DNA extraction. The germline V gene (reference sequence) supplies CDR1 LNHDA and CDR2 SQIVND. V loses 10 bases at its end and J loses 4 bases; junction bases beyond the gene matches: 9. CDR3 length: 14 amino acids, cysteine to phenylalanine. Only the CDR3 DNA stays, 42 bases, in frame from base 1.

General findings and caveats noted by the study authors: Clinical and demographic metadata were provided uncurated, with the amount varying by source and participant.

The sequenced material came from PBMCs or T cells enriched from blood (not recorded which). This chain is built from TRBV19 and TRBJ2-2, with 7 bases aligning to TRBD2. The receptor's source is a woman in her thirties or forties with acute COVID-19. CDR3 sequence: CATDRGVLTGELFF. The nucleotide sequence is TGTGCCACCGATCGGGGGGTTCTCACCGGGGAGCTGTTTTTT.